Given below is one T cell receptor (beta chain) in context. Profiling relied on immunoSEQ multiplex PCR, and the TCRdb table lists in-frame clones only, not all of them. The sample gives around 78,000 clones, roughly 87% of which show up once; approximately 2.1% is in the top ten. Time point noted: after dendritic cell vaccination, including at tumor progression/relapse. The data were taken from a study of glioma-infiltrating T cells after dendritic cell vaccination. V lost 6 bases, J lost 8 bases, and 16 bases lay in between. Per germline, CDR1 KGHSH and CDR2 LQKENI. This CDR3 spans 13 amino acids. This sample comprised blood, obtained after dendritic cell vaccination. The chain has TRBV18 and TRBJ1-2; D is unresolved. The TCR originated in a human donor with glioblastoma. The CDR3 loop reads CASSPGSGWGYTF. CDR3 DNA sequence: TGTGCCAGCTCCCCAGGATCAGGTTGGGGCTACACCTTC.